The 20 T cell receptor beta chains listed next were all sequenced from one sample in a study of shared clonotypes between healthy human individuals. TCRdb's table, derived via immunoSEQ multiplex PCR, lists solely in-frame clones and lacks some. The table has around 690,000 clones, 80% to 95% seen once. The sequenced sample was memory CD8+ T cells from PBMCs. The subset here: CD45RO+ cells pooled with CCR7-negative TemRA cells. These receptors were collected from a man aged 18 to 35 in good health. Some clones in this sample may be carry-over from other donors' samples.

The chain is built from TRBV19 and TRBJ2-2; perhaps TRBD1 as D (5 bases). From germline, CDR1 is LNHDA and CDR2 SQIVND (reference sequence). V was trimmed by 7 bases and J by 4 bases, leaving 16 bases between them. This CDR3 is built from 15 residues. CDR3: CASISRAGITGELFF. The CDR3 DNA reads as TGTGCCAGTATCAGTAGGGCAGGGATCACCGGGGAGCTGTTTTTT.

This chain joins TRBV27 and TRBJ1-1, with unresolved D. CDR3 length equals 15 residues. The germline gives CDR1 MNHEY, CDR2 SMNVEV (reference sequence). Trimming removed 5 bases at V and 2 bases at J, with 15 bases between. The CDR3 spells CASSPLLGLNTEAFF. CDR3 sequence (DNA): TGTGCCAGCAGTCCTCTACTCGGACTTAACACTGAAGCTTTCTTT.

The chain recombines TRBV28 with TRBJ2-1, with 8 bases matching TRBD1. Germline V gene sequence: CDR1 MDHEN, CDR2 SYDVKM. The CDR3 runs to 16 residues. With V trimmed by 5 bases and J by 1 base, 7 bases remained unmatched. For the CDR3, the DNA is TGTGCCAGCAGTCAGGGACAGGCGTATTCCTACAATGAGCAGTTCTTC. It translates to CASSQGQAYSYNEQFF. Combining the CDR3 with reference TRBV28 and TRBJ2-1 gives the whole variable domain DVKVTQSSRYLVKRTGEKVFLECVQDMDHENMFWYRQDPGLGLRLIYFSYDVKMKEKGDIPEGYSVSREKKERFSLILESASTNQTSMYLCASSQGQAYSYNEQFFGPGTRLTVL.

CDR3 bases: TGTGCCAGCAGCTTGGCCGTAGGGTCTAGCGGGGCCGCCTACAATGAGCAGTTCTTC. This gives the protein CASSLAVGSSGAAYNEQFF. This chain uses TRBV5-8 with TRBJ2-1; 9 bases are a match to TRBD2. The CDR3 has 19 amino acids. J gave up 2 bases and V 0 bases, and 12 bases lay outside the gene matches. In germline, CDR1 is SGHTS, CDR2 YDEGEE.

The J gene is TRBJ1-4, the V gene TRBV4-1, with D hard to call. Trimming pared 1 base from V and 8 bases from J, leaving 8 bases between. CDR1 and CDR2 from the germline V gene are MGHRA and YSYEKL. The CDR3 runs to 13 residues. This CDR3 is CASSQVVEEKLFF. CDR3 sequence (DNA): TGCGCCAGCAGCCAAGTCGTGGAAGAAAAACTGTTTTTT.

Details on this clone: The same CDR3 is also encoded by other DNA sequences in this sample. The chain recombines TRBV28 with TRBJ1-1; no clear D. V lost 4 bases to trimming and J lost 5 bases, with 14 bases between them. Looked up from germline, CDR1 is MDHEN and CDR2 is SYDVKM. The CDR3 covers 14 residues. This CDR3 reads CASSSLRSGTEAFF. CDR3 DNA: TGTGCCAGCAGTTCATTGCGGTCGGGAACTGAAGCTTTCTTT.

The chain combines TRBV4-2 with TRBJ2-7, with D unclear. V lost 4 bases to trimming and J lost 1 base, with 14 bases between them. The V gene's germline CDR1 is LGHNA and CDR2 YNFKEQ. The length of the CDR3 is 15 residues. CDR3 amino acids: CASSPAYVLSYEQYF. CDR3 bases: TGTGCCAGCAGCCCCGCTTATGTTCTGTCCTACGAGCAGTACTTC.

The chain uses TRBV5-6 and TRBJ2-1; maybe TRBD1 (6 bases). Germline V gene lookup returns CDR1 SGHDT and CDR2 YYEEEE. Trimming took 4 bases from V and 5 from J, leaving 10 bases between them. The CDR3 is 13 residues long. The CDR3 is CASSPDRNNEQFF. CDR3 sequence (DNA): TGTGCCAGCAGCCCCGACAGGAACAATGAGCAGTTCTTC.

This rearrangement joins TRBV4-2 to TRBJ1-3, with D unresolved. CDR1 and CDR2 from the germline V gene are LGHNA and YNFKEQ. The V end was cut by 5 bases, the J end by 0 bases, with 23 bases between. The CDR3 totals 19 residues. CDR3 in DNA: TGTGCCAGCAGCGGGGTTCTTAACCTCCCCAACCGCTCTGGAAACACCATATATTTT. Protein product: CASSGVLNLPNRSGNTIYF.

In this sample, this clone turned up once. The rearrangement uses TRBV6-4 and TRBJ2-1; 10 bases are a match to TRBD2. V gave up 3 bases and J gave up 8 bases; unmatched junction bases: 7. Germline V CDR1 and CDR2: MRHNA, SNTAGT. The CDR3 consists of 15 residues. The CDR3 DNA is TGTGCCAGCAGTGAGAAGGCTAGCGGGAGCGATGAGCAGTTCTTC. Amino acids: CASSEKASGSDEQFF.

Regarding this clone: Other DNA sequences within the sample encode an identical CDR3. The rearrangement links TRBV6-1 to TRBJ1-2; D is uncertain. Trimming removed 2 bases from V and 2 bases from J, with 12 bases in between. The length of the CDR3 is 15 residues. CDR1 is MNHNS and CDR2 is SASEGT in the germline V gene. The CDR3 region is CASSEYGRPNYGYTF. CDR3 DNA: TGTGCCAGCAGTGAATACGGGCGCCCAAACTATGGCTACACCTTC.

The chain couples TRBV19 to TRBJ1-2, with TRBD1 matching over 7 bases. Germline-derived CDR1 and CDR2 are LNHDA and SQIVND (reference sequence). This CDR3 contains 18 residues. Unmatched junction bases numbered 18, after V lost 6 bases and J lost 2 bases. CDR3 protein: CASRGGDRAPTFNYGYTF. CDR3 nucleotide sequence: TGTGCCAGTAGAGGTGGGGACAGAGCTCCAACCTTCAACTATGGCTACACCTTC.

The count of this clone is one. The DNA for the CDR3 is TGTGCCAGCAGCTTTGGGCTAGCGGGAGGGGAGTGGAGCTCCTACGAGCAGTACTTC. Its translation is CASSFGLAGGEWSSYEQYF. The chain carries TRBV7-9 and TRBJ2-7; 12 bases map to TRBD2. The CDR3 is 19 amino acids. Losses at the gene ends were 3 bases for V and 0 bases for J; bases not matched to a gene: 12. The V gene's germline CDR1 is SEHNR and CDR2 FQNEAQ (reference sequence). Variable domain in full (rest from reference TRBV7-9 and TRBJ2-7): DTGVSQNPRHKITKRGQNVTFRCDPISEHNRLYWYRQTLGQGPEFLTYFQNEAQLEKSRLLSDRFSAERPKGSFSTLEIQRTEQGDSAMYLCASSFGLAGGEWSSYEQYFGPGTRLTVT.

V gene TRBV5-6 combines with J gene TRBJ1-5, with 11 bases lining up with TRBD1. CDR3 size: 14 residues. Germline trimming cut 2 bases from V and 7 bases from J; bases unmatched to any gene: 2. Germline loops: CDR1 SGHDT, CDR2 YYEEEE. Here the CDR3 reads CASSFGTGGQPQHF. CDR3 bases: TGTGCCAGCAGCTTTGGGACAGGGGGGCAGCCCCAGCATTTT.

The genes are TRBV11-2 and TRBJ2-3; perhaps D is TRBD1 or TRBD2 (6 bases each). The CDR3 totals 16 residues. Germline V gene data show CDR1 as SGHAT and CDR2 as FQNNGV. V lost 5 bases, J lost 0 bases, and 15 bases lay in between. The CDR3 sequence: CASSPVGGGSTDTQYF. For the CDR3, the DNA is TGTGCCAGCAGCCCGGTTGGAGGGGGAAGCACAGATACGCAGTATTTT.

This chain uses TRBV6-6 with TRBJ1-4; D unresolved. Trimming removed 5 bases at V and 5 bases at J, with 6 bases between. The CDR3 totals 12 residues. Germline assignment: CDR1 MNHNY and CDR2 SVGAGI (reference sequence). The CDR3 region is CASSNQNEKLFF. CDR3 DNA sequence: TGTGCCAGCAGTAACCAGAATGAAAAACTGTTTTTT.

Comment on this clone: A far larger clone is a single base away, which makes a read error likely. This sequence joins TRBV5-6 and TRBJ2-2; tentative D call: TRBD1 (5 bases). The germline gives CDR1 SGHDT, CDR2 YYEEEE. There are 14 residues in the CDR3. The CDR3 DNA reads as TGTGTCAGCAGCTTGACAGTTAACACCGGGGAGCTGTTTTTT. It specifies CVSSLTVNTGELFF.

The rearrangement joins TRBV9 to TRBJ2-3, with 10 nucleotides matching TRBD2. In germline, CDR1 is SGDLS, CDR2 YYNGEE. After removal of 3 bases from V and 6 bases from J, the junction contained 13 bases not matched to a gene. The length of the CDR3 is 17 residues. The CDR3 coding sequence is TGTGCCAGCAGCGACAACTTAGGGACTAGCGTCTTCGATACGCAGTATTTT. Translating gives CASSDNLGTSVFDTQYF.

This clone has only one observation. The chain links TRBV27 to TRBJ2-3; 9 bases are a match to TRBD2. CDR1 is MNHEY and CDR2 is SMNVEV in the germline V gene (reference sequence). The CDR3 consists of 15 residues. V trimming: 5 bases; J trimming: 1 base; junction bases outside the gene matches: 4. CDR3 in amino acids: CASSVASGGTDTQYF. CDR3 nucleotides: TGTGCCAGCAGTGTGGCTAGCGGGGGCACAGATACGCAGTATTTT.

The V call is TRBV9, the J call TRBJ2-5; 10 nucleotides agree with TRBD2. The V segment lost 3 bases and the J segment 5 bases; nucleotides outside the gene matches: 7. CDR1 is SGDLS and CDR2 is YYNGEE in the germline V gene. The CDR3 length is 15 residues. DNA for the CDR3: TGTGCCAGCAGCGCCAGCGGGAGGGCCGGGGAGACCCAGTACTTC. Translated, it gives CASSASGRAGETQYF.